The present entry profiles one T cell receptor beta chain with its context. Its cognate antigen is unknown. From blood CD8+ and CD4+ T cells, the TCR beta chain was sequenced. Isolation of CD8+ and CD4+ T cells was performed negatively, whereas enrichment of TEMRA cells was done by FACS. The data originate from a study of CD8 T cells in Susac syndrome. RNA totalling roughly 0.45 to 1 ug underwent reverse transcription with random hexamers. TCR beta CDR3 was amplified by immunoSEQ multiplex PCR. This amplification extended across 54 Vbeta and 13 Jbeta segments. TCRdb re-derived calls from the immunoSEQ multiplex PCR reads in MiXCR, one entry per CDR3 protein. This repertoire shows about 400,000 distinct CDR3 sequences, around 83% found once; its top ten account for more than 0.09%. General observations from the study: The study acknowledged a relatively small number of individuals in its TCR sequencing and HLA analysis.

The TCR sequence derives from a human donor with multiple sclerosis. The sample taken for sequencing was CD8+ T cells from PBMCs.

CDR3 sequence: CSVEDPLGTNPYEQYF. CDR3 DNA sequence: TGCAGCGTTGAAGACCCGCTCGGGACCAATCCCTACGAGCAGTACTTC. This rearrangement joins TRBV29-1 to TRBJ2-7; D is tentatively TRBD1 or TRBD2 (5 bases each). This CDR3 comprises 16 residues. V lost 0 bases, J lost 2 bases, and 17 bases lay in between. The germline CDR1 and CDR2 sequences are SQVTM and ANQGSEA.